This T cell receptor (beta chain) was sequenced during a study of cytomegalovirus exposure and HLA in healthy donors. Turning to the study itself: The platform used for the 120 or so validation repertoires matched that of the approximately 670 first-cohort repertoires, a later analysis reported. Findings of the study overall: The authors enumerated over 150 TCR beta chains as linked to cytomegalovirus. Specificity for CMV antigens was confirmed in vitro for a few of the CMV-associated chains.

Germline loops: CDR1 MDHEN, CDR2 SYDVKM. Trimming shortened V by 4 bases and J by 5 bases, and 11 bases separated the two germline ends. The CDR3 extends over 13 amino acids. Donors were drawn from the approximately 120-subject validation cohort, separate from the roughly 670-subject first cohort. Details on this clone: The antigen is unknown.

The repertoire was sequenced with immunoSEQ multiplex PCR; TCRdb's copy has only in-frame clones and lacks some. The sample lists tens of thousands of clones, 90% to 95% occurring once. Sequenced input: PBMCs. This TCR was sampled from a man younger than 35 in good health and CMV-seronegative. The chain couples TRBV28 to TRBJ1-2; no clear D gene. CDR3 region: CASSSPGIYGYTF. The CDR3 DNA follows: TGTGCCAGCAGTTCGCCAGGAATATATGGCTACACCTTC.